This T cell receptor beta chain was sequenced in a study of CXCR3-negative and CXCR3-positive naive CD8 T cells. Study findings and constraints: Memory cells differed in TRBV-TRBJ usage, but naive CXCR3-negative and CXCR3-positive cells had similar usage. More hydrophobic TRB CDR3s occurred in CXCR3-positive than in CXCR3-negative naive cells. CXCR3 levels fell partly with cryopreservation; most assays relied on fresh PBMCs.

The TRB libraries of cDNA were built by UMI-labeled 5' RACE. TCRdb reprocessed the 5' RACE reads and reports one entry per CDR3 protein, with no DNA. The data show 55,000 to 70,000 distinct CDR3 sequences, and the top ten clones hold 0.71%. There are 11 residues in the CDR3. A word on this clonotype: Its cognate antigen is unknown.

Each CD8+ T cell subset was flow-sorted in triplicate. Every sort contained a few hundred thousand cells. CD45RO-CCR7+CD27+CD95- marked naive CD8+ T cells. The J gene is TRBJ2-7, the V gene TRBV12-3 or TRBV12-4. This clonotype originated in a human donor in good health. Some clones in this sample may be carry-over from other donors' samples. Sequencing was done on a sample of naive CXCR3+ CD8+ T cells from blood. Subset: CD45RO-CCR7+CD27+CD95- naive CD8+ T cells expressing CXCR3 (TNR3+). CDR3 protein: CASSLIYEQYF.